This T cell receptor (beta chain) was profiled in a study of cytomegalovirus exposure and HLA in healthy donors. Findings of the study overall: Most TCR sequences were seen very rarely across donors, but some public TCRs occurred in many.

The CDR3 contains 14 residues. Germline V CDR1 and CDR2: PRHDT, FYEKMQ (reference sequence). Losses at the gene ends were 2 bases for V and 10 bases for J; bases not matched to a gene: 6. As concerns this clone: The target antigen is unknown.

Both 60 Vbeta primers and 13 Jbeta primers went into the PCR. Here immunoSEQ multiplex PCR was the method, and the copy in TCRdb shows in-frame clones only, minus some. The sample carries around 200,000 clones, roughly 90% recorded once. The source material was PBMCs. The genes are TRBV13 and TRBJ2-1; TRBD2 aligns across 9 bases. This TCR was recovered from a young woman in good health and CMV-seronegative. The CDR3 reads CASSLPGLAGEQFF. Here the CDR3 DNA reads TGTGCCAGCAGCTTACCGGGACTAGCTGGAGAGCAGTTCTTC.